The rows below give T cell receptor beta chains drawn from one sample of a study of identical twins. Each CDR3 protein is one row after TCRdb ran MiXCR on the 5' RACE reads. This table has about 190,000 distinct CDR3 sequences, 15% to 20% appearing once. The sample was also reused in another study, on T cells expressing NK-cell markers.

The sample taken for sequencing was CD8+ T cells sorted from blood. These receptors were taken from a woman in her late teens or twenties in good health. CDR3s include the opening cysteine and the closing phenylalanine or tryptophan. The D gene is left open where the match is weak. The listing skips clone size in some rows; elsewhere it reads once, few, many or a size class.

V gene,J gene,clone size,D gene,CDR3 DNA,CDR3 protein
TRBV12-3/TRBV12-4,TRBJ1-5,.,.,TGTGCCAGCAGTTTAAGTCCCCAGCCCCAGCATTTT,CASSLSPQPQHF
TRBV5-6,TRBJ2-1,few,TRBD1,TGTGCCACCTCCACCCCGGGACAGCGCTCCTACAATGAGCAGTTCTTC,CATSTPGQRSYNEQFF
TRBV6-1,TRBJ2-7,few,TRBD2,TGTGCCAGCACCTCCCTGCGGGAGGAGCAGTACTTC,CASTSLREEQYF
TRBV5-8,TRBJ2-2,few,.,TGTGCCAGCAGCGCAGGGAAAGGGACCGCCGGGGAGCTGTTTTTT,CASSAGKGTAGELFF
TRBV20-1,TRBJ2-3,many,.,TGCAGCGCGTCCCGGGGGCAGTATTTT,CSASRGQYF
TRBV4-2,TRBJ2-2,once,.,TGTGCCAGCAGCCCTGGTGTCCTGGAGCTGTTTTTT,CASSPGVLELFF
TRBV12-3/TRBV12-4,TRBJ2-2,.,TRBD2,TGTGCCAGCAGTTTGAGCGGGGGCGATGCCGGGGAGCTGTTTTTT,CASSLSGGDAGELFF
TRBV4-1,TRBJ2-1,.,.,TGCGCCAGCAGCGGGGCCGCCGAAAATGAGCAGTTCTTC,CASSGAAENEQFF
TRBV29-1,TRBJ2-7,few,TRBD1,TGCAGCGTTGCCCAGGGGGCCTACGAGCAGTACTTC,CSVAQGAYEQYF
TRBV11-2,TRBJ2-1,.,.,TGTGCCAGCGGACCCCGGACGGGTTACAATGAGCAGTTCTTC,CASGPRTGYNEQFF
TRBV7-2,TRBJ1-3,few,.,TGTGCCAGCAGCTTCCTCACGGGGGCCTCGGGAAACACCATATATTTT,CASSFLTGASGNTIYF
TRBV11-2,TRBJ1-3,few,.,TGTGCCAGCAGCCAAGGGTCCTTGGGACCCCGTCCAAACACCATATATTTT,CASSQGSLGPRPNTIYF
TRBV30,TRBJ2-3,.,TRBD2,TGTGCCTGGAGTGCGACTAGCGACACAGATACGCAGTATTTT,CAWSATSDTDTQYF
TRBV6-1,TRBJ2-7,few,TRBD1,TGTGCCAGTTACGGGCCGGGACAGGGGTTCTACGAGCAGTACTTC,CASYGPGQGFYEQYF
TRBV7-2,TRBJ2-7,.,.,TGTGCCAGCAGCTCCACAAGGTACGAGCAGTACTTC,CASSSTRYEQYF
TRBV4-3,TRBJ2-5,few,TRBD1,TGCGCCAGCAGCCCCGGGACAGGGGTTCGGGGGACCCAGTACTTC,CASSPGTGVRGTQYF
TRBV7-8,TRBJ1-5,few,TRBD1,TGTGCCAGCAGCGTTACTATCAGGGGGAGCAATCAGCCCCAGCATTTT,CASSVTIRGSNQPQHF
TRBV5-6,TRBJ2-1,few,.,TGTGCCAGCAGCTTGGTAAGGTCCTACAATGAGCAGTTCTTC,CASSLVRSYNEQFF
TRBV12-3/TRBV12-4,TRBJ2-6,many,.,TGTGCCAGCAGTTTAGCCAACGTCCTGACTTTC,CASSLANVLTF
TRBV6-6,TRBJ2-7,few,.,TGTGCCAGCAGTTACGAGAAATACGAGCAGTACTTC,CASSYEKYEQYF
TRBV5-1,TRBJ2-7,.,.,TGCGCCAGCAGCCCCCGGGATCCTGAGGGCGAGCAGTACTTC,CASSPRDPEGEQYF
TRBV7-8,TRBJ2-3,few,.,TGTGCCAGCAGCTTAACAGGGTTAGGAGATACGCAGTATTTT,CASSLTGLGDTQYF
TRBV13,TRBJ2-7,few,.,TGTGCCAGCAGCTCGCCGACCACTAGCTCCTACGAGCAGTACTTC,CASSSPTTSSYEQYF
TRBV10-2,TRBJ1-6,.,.,TGCGCCAGCAGTGAGTCGAGTAATAATTCACCCCTCCACTTT,CASSESSNNSPLHF
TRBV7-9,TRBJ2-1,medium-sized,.,TGTGCCAGCAGCCCGGGATCCCTCTCAGGCCCCGAGCAGTTCTTC,CASSPGSLSGPEQFF
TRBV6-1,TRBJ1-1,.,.,TGTGCCGGATCCAGGGTTGAGAACACTGAAGCTTTCTTT,CAGSRVENTEAFF
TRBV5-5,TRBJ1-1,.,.,TGTGCCAGCAGCTTAGTGCATAGGAACACTGAAGCTTTCTTT,CASSLVHRNTEAFF
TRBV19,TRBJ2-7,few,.,TGTGCCAGTAGTCATGGGGACATCGCCTACGAGCAGTACTTC,CASSHGDIAYEQYF
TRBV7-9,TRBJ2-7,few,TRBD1,TGTGCCAGCAGCTTAGGGGACAGGGCGACCTACGAGCAGTACTTC,CASSLGDRATYEQYF
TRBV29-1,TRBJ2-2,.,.,TGCAGCGTTGAATCTGATAACGGGGCCGGGGAGCTGTTTTTT,CSVESDNGAGELFF
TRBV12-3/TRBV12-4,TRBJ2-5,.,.,TGTGCCAGCAGTACGAGGGCCGCCCAAGAGACCCAGTACTTC,CASSTRAAQETQYF
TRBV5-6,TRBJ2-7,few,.,TGTGCCAGCAACCCGGGCGGGTTCTACGAGCAGTACTTC,CASNPGGFYEQYF
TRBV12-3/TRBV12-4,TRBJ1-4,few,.,TGTGCCAGCAGTTTAGGGACAGAGAATGAAAAACTGTTTTTT,CASSLGTENEKLFF
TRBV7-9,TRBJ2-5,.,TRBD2,TGTGCCAGCAGTTCAGCGGGGGTAGGGTCGGAGACCCAGTACTTC,CASSSAGVGSETQYF
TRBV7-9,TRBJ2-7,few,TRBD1,TGTGCCAGCTCAACGCTGGGGACAGGGGGAGGCGGACAGTACTTC,CASSTLGTGGGGQYF
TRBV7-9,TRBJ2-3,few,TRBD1,TGTGCCAGCAGCGGACAAGACAGGGTCCCAGATACGCAGTATTTT,CASSGQDRVPDTQYF
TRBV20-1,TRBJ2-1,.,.,TGCAGTGCTAGAAGCAGCCTAGTACTCTCCTACAATGAGCAGTTCTTC,CSARSSLVLSYNEQFF
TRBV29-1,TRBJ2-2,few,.,TGCAGCGTTCTGCCAGCTGCCGGGGAGCTGTTTTTT,CSVLPAAGELFF
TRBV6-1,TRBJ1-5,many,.,TGTGCCAGCAGGCCCCCGGGTCCCACCAATCAGCCCCAGCATTTT,CASRPPGPTNQPQHF
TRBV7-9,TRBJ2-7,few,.,TGTGCCAGCAGCCAAAGGGACGAGCAGTACTTC,CASSQRDEQYF
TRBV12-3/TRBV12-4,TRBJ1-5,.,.,TGTGCCAGCACCTTGGGGGGTTACCAGCCCCAGCATTTT,CASTLGGYQPQHF
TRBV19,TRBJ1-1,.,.,TGTGCCAGCCTCAAGGGGGGCACTGAAGCTTTCTTT,CASLKGGTEAFF
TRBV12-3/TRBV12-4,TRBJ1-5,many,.,TGTGCCAGCAGTTTAGGTTTGGGACGGAGCAATCAGCCCCAGCATTTT,CASSLGLGRSNQPQHF
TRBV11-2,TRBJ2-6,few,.,TGTGCCAGCAGCTTAAACGGGCGGTGGCCCAACGTCCTGACTTTC,CASSLNGRWPNVLTF
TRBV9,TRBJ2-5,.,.,TGTGCCAGCAGCGGAGGAGGGGGCGCGAAGACCCAGTACTTC,CASSGGGGAKTQYF
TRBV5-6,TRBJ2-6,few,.,TGTGCCAGCAGCATTGCGATATCTGTCTCTGGGGCCAACGTCCTGACTTTC,CASSIAISVSGANVLTF
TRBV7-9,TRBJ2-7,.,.,TGTGCCAGCAGCCCTCGGGCTAGCGAGGAGCAGTACTTC,CASSPRASEEQYF
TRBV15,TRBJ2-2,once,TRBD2,TGTGCCACCAGCAGTGCCGGGGCGGGGGATAATACCGGGGAGCTGTTTTTT,CATSSAGAGDNTGELFF
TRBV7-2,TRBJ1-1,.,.,TGTGCCAGCAGCTTAGCCCAGACTGAAGCTTTCTTT,CASSLAQTEAFF
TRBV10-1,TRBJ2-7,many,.,TGCGCCAGCAGTGATGGGGACGGAGACTACGAGCAGTACTTC,CASSDGDGDYEQYF
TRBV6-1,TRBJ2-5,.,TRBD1,TGTGCCAGCAGCCACCCAGGGGGCCGTATGGTAGGAGAGACCCAGTACTTC,CASSHPGGRMVGETQYF
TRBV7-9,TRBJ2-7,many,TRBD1,TGTGCCAGCAGCTTAGCCGACAGGGGACACGAGCAGTACTTC,CASSLADRGHEQYF
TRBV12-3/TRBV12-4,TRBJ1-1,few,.,TGTGCCAGCTTGGGTCAAGGGCACACTGAAGCTTTCTTT,CASLGQGHTEAFF
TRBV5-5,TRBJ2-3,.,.,TGTGCCAGCAGCTTGGTGGGTAGGCGGAGTTCTAGCACAGATACGCAGTATTTT,CASSLVGRRSSSTDTQYF
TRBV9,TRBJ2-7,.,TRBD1,TGTGCCAGCAGCCCGACAGGGGAAAACTACGAGCAGTACTTC,CASSPTGENYEQYF
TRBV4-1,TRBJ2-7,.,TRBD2,TGCGCCAGCAGCCAACTTGTCGGGACTAGCGGCCTCTCCTACGAGCAGTACTTC,CASSQLVGTSGLSYEQYF
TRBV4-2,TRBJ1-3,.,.,TGTGCCATCAGCCCTGGGCTAAGTGACGCTGGAAACACCATATATTTT,CAISPGLSDAGNTIYF
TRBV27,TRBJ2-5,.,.,TGTGCCAGCAGCCCATTGGGTGGCCAAGAGACCCAGTACTTC,CASSPLGGQETQYF
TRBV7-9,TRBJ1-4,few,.,TGTGCCAGCAGCAAGAGCCCAACTAATGAAAAACTGTTTTTT,CASSKSPTNEKLFF